The source of this T cell receptor beta chain is a study of T cell responses to AZD1222 COVID-19 vaccine. Notes on the study in general: A reported finding is that nearly half of spike-specific TCRs target unmutated variant regions. It should be noted that donors were predominantly white British and more often female, and clonal diversity was possibly underestimated.

TCRdb's table, derived via immunoSEQ multiplex PCR, lists solely in-frame clones and lacks some. The sample includes 100,000 to 150,000 clones, around 87% of them seen just once. About this clone itself: The antigen remains unidentified.

V lost 5 bases, J lost 0 bases, and 16 bases lay in between. The CDR3 has 17 amino acids. Germline CDR1 LNHDA, CDR2 SQIVND (reference sequence). This clonotype was sampled from an adult in good health. The sequences come from peripheral blood, collected on day 0 of AZD1222 vaccination. The V call is TRBV19, the J call TRBJ2-2; possibly TRBD1 for D (7 bases). Here the CDR3 reads CASSRGTVPSNTGELFF. DNA for the CDR3: TGTGCCAGTAGTCGCGGGACAGTTCCCTCGAACACCGGGGAGCTGTTTTTT.